This T cell receptor (beta chain) is drawn from a study of cytomegalovirus exposure and HLA in healthy donors (dated by TCRdb to 2016 to 2017). About the investigation overall: In an earlier analysis of about 560 of the donors, about 270 Gb of sequence data and 95 million to 130 million unique TCR beta sequences from about 190 million T cells were reported. An early release covering 550 to 650 HLA-typed donors comprised 250 to 350 gigabases of sequencing data and approximately 80 million unique TCR sequences. The genetic ancestry cluster associated with self-reported Caucasian donors included around four fifths of the roughly 380 genotyped donors. The study was designed to test whether signatures of past pathogen exposure could be identified by cataloging public T cell receptors. The study used immunosequencing to profile the T cell repertoires of several hundred subjects and linked those repertoires to cytomegalovirus serostatus. Along with the approximately 700-subject first cohort, a separate validation cohort of roughly 110 different subjects was used. High-throughput TCR immunosequencing, statistical association of individual TCRs with disease status, and machine learning were combined to predict cytomegalovirus infection status. In a later analysis, previously published TCR beta repertoires from hundreds of donors were re-analyzed and high-resolution HLA genotyping was added so that TCR occurrence patterns could be studied. Rather than drawing on any new phenotypic data, the later analysis identified candidate immune exposures from TCR beta sequences and the way those sequences occurred across donors. To decide whether each TCR beta V gene segment behaved as functional or pseudogenic, an earlier analysis of some 600 of the donors relied on high-throughput TCR beta sequencing. Donor age, sex, ethnicity and CMV serostatus were compiled alongside the repertoire data. Genome-wide SNP genotypes for about 60% of the roughly 670 donors were used in a later genetic analysis, which treated that subset as a discovery cohort. Every discovery cohort repertoire had been produced on one sequencing platform. Class I and class II HLA loci were covered by the typing at four-digit resolution. Typing coverage differed by locus: A, B, C, DRB1 and DQB1 were typed in roughly 620-630 donors, DQA1 in approximately 520, DPA1 in 600 to 610, and DPB1 in approximately 450. Roughly five DR-DQ haplotypes were handled as single units for association and clustering because linkage in the cohort was strong. Across approximately 400 genotyped donors of the cohort, an average of about 240,000 unique TCR beta nucleotide sequences per donor were sequenced, and roughly 20% of those sequences were non-productive. Here is what the overall study found, with its caveats: A few of the identified cytomegalovirus-associated TCR beta chains were confirmed in vitro to be specific for cytomegalovirus antigens. The classifier was reported to diagnose cytomegalovirus status with high specificity and sensitivity in both the original and validation cohorts. The only immune exposure information available for the cohort was CMV serostatus. While some public TCRs were present in many individuals, most TCR sequences turned up only very rarely across donors. Sequencing depth was assumed to be roughly uniform across donors in the presence/absence analyses, though that assumption may not hold. The study listed 150 to 200 TCR beta chains as associated with cytomegalovirus. According to a later analysis, TCR association rates differed among HLA loci, with DRB1 alleles showing the most associated TCRs and HLA-C alleles showing the fewest. Because HLA typing was missing for some donors at each locus, association tests included only the typed subset. When HLA alleles, especially DR and DQ, strongly co-occurred, TCR associations were difficult to assign to individual alleles. Because counts were too low, approximately 18 rarely observed V segments, including chromosome 9 orphons, were excluded from the earlier analysis of roughly 580 of the donors. Correlated functional status among segregating V segments might be attributable to linkage disequilibrium, but an unknown experimental factor could not be ruled out. The authors suggested that the approach could potentially be extended to other disease states and immunological phenotypes. The cohort was sequenced for TCR beta chains only, and without alpha or paired-chain data the features that could be detected were limited. A further reported finding was that TCR beta sequences accurately predicted the HLA-A and HLA-B alleles for most subjects in the first cohort. Some IMGT-functional V segments, including TRBV6-2 and TRBV6-3, could not be told apart with the 87-base-pair reads, so those segments were excluded. At a false discovery rate of 0.05, a later analysis linked under 20,000 TCR beta sequences to specific HLA alleles. According to a later analysis, most CMV-associated TCR beta chains appeared to be HLA-restricted, and the HLA associations seemed to be driven largely by CMV exposure. A later genetic analysis associated a missense DCLRE1C variant with V-gene and J-gene trimming of TCR beta chains, and an independent cohort replicated the association. A later analysis reported that several top co-occurrence clusters appeared linked to parvovirus B19, influenza, CMV and Epstein-Barr virus. In an earlier analysis of more than 450 of the donors, most TCR beta V segments were observed in productive rearrangements about 87% or about 30% of the time, broadly matching IMGT annotations. In a later genetic analysis, fewer N-insertions in productive TCRs were reported among donors in an Asian-associated ancestry cluster than the roughly 640-donor mean. In a later analysis, HLA-associated TCR beta chains were found to be more clonally expanded and to have lower generation probabilities than equally common non-associated chains. A cluster of highly shared sequence variants was judged likely to represent a technical artifact of the sequencing pipeline.

The cohort was made up of approximately 670 healthy bone marrow donors. Cohort members were all nominally healthy when sampled, although unrecorded immune exposures were likely present. The donor was CMV seropositive and belonged to the group of 250 to 300 seropositive cohort members. Every donor gave a peripheral blood sample, and the peripheral blood mononuclear cells from that sample were used for TCR beta sequencing. Genomic DNA extraction from the blood cell samples was performed with the Qiagen DNeasy Blood Extraction Kit. Trimming at the junction amounts to 4 bases on V and 3 bases on J, and the germline ends lie 6 bases apart. The CDR3 starts with the cysteine, ends with the phenylalanine, and has 12 residues. Only the CDR3 DNA is retained, 36 bases long and in frame from the first base. CDR1 and CDR2 are read off the germline V gene as SQVTM and ANQGSEA. Concerning this clone: This clone's antigen is unknown. No much larger clone exists at a distance of one base, and base qualities are not known.

The library was prepared using the immunoSEQ multiplex PCR assay. For the multiplex PCR, a mixture combining 60 forward primers for TCR Vbeta segments and 13 reverse primers for TCR Jbeta segments was used. A multiplex PCR assay on genomic DNA amplified the CDR3 region of rearranged TCR beta genes. On the Illumina HiSeq System, the amplified TCR beta libraries were sequenced as 87-base-pair reads. For the original study's pipeline: Across the 640 or so repertoires, a later analysis counted about 81 million unique TCR beta chains, 8.5 million to 12 million of which were shared by at least two donors. To remove PCR and sequencing errors, raw reads were error-corrected and collapsed into unique sequences using a nearest-neighbor algorithm that merged closely related sequences. CDR3 sequences were aligned to IMGT reference sequences to assign V, D and J gene segments. For a sequence to be retained, a match of at least six nucleotides to both a V gene segment and a J gene segment was required. A rearrangement counted as productive if the CDR3 had no stop codons and remained in frame with V and J, and every other rearrangement counted as non-productive. Following IMGT convention, CDR3 was defined as the stretch from the second conserved V-encoded cysteine up to the conserved J-encoded phenylalanine. Sequences without an unambiguous match to a single V gene segment were excluded from the earlier analysis of 450 to 750 of the donors. An earlier analysis of just under 600 of the donors called V segments functional above 56.7% productive rearrangements and segregating when the between-donor standard deviation exceeded 5%. A statistical classification framework was built for diagnosing cytomegalovirus status from the catalog of TCR beta chain sequences. A later analysis assigned V and J genes by comparing TCR nucleotide sequences with IMGT/GENE-DB human TR gene sequences. In a later analysis, CDR3 sequences and most-parsimonious VDJ recombination scenarios were assigned using the TCRdist pipeline. In a later analysis, each TCR beta chain was defined by its CDR3 amino acid sequence together with its V-gene family, and reads without a unique V-gene family were excluded. To address suspected cross-contamination and a sequencing artifact, a later analysis removed around 590 highly shared, low-generation-probability nucleotide sequences. For each public chain, a later analysis derived a clonal expansion index from normalized ranks of inferred template counts within each repertoire. A later analysis computed generation probabilities with a VDJ recombination model fitted to out-of-frame rearrangements, and checked the results against IGoR. In a later analysis, hypergeometric tests were used to score TCR-TCR, TCR-HLA and TCR-CMV co-occurrence, with a repertoire-size bias correction applied to TCR pairs. A later analysis estimated false discovery rates by permuting HLA or CMV assignments 20 times. In a later analysis, co-occurring TCRs were grouped with DBSCAN, and TCRdist sequence similarity was added when clustering was performed within HLA-allele-positive subsets. Co-occurrence clustering excluded repertoires with fewer than 30,000 or more than 120,000 public chains, plus five with anomalous nucleotide sharing. The immuneACCESS repertoire file appears here via TCRdb, limited to in-frame rearrangements. These files lack a portion of the clones; in checked studies, under half of the deficit traces to unresolved V genes, and the cause of the others is not known. V and J calls and clone size are copied from that table; D and trimming were computed from the DNA. The sample contains approximately 150,000 clones, approximately 75% of them found a single time. The top ten clonotypes cover more than 3% of the sample.

The chain is made from TRBV29-1 and TRBJ2-2; D gene: possibly TRBD2, on 5 matching bases. The sequence was collected from a man aged 30-40 years in good health and CMV-seropositive. Specimen: PBMCs. CDR3 sequence: CSVVEDTGELFF. The DNA is TGCAGCGTTGTGGAGGACACCGGGGAGCTGTTTTTT.